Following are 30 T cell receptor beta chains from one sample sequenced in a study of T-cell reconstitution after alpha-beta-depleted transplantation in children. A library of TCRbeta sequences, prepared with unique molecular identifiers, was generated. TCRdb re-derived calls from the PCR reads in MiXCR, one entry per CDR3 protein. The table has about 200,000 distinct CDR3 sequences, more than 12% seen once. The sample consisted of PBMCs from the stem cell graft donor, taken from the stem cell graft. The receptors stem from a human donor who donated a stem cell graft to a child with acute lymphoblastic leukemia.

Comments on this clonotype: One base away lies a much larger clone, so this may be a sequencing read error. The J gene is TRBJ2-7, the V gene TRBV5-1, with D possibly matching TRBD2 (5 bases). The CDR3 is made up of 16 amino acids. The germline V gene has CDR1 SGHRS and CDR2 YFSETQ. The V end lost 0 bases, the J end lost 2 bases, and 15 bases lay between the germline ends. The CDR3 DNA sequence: TGCGCCAGCAGCTTGGGGCCCGACGGGGTCCCCTACGAGCAGTACTTC. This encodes CASSLGPDGVPYEQYF.

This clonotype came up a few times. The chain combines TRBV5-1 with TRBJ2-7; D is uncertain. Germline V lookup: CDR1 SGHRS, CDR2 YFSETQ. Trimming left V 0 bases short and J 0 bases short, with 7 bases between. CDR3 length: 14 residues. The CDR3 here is CASSLALSSYEQYF. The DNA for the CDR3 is TGCGCCAGCAGCTTGGCCCTTTCCTCCTACGAGCAGTACTTC.

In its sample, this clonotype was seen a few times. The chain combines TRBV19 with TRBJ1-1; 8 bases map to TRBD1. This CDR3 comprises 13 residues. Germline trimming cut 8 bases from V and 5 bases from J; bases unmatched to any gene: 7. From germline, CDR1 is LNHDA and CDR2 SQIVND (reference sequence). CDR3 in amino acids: CASWVRGRTEAFF. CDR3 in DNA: TGTGCCAGTTGGGTCAGGGGGCGAACTGAAGCTTTCTTT.

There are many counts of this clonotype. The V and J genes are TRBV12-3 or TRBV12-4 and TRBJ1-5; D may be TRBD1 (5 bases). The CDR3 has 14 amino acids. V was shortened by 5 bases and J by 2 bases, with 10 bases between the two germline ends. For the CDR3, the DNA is TGTGCCAGCAGTCTGTGGGGCGGCAATCAGCCCCAGCATTTT. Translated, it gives CASSLWGGNQPQHF.

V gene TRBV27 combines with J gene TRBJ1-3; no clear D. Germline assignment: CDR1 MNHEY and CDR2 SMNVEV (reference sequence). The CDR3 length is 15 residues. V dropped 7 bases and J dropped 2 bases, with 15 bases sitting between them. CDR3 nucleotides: TGTGCCAGCATGAGTGCTAGAACGGCTGGAAACACCATATATTTT. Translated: CASMSARTAGNTIYF.

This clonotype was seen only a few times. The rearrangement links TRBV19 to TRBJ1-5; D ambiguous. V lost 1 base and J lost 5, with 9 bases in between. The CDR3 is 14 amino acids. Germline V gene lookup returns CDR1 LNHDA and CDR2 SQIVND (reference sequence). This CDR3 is CASSIGVGDQPQHF. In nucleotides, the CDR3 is TGTGCCAGTAGTATAGGGGTTGGGGATCAGCCCCAGCATTTT.

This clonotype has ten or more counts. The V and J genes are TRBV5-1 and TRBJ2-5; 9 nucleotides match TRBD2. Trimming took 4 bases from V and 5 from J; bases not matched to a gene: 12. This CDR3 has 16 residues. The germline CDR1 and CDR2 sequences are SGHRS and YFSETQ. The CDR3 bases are TGCGCCAGCAGCATTTTTGGGCTAGCGGGATGGGAGACCCAGTACTTC. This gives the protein CASSIFGLAGWETQYF. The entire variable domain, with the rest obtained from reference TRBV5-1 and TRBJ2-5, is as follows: KAGVTQTPRYLIKTRGQQVTLSCSPISGHRSVSWYQQTPGQGLQFLFEYFSETQRNKGNFPGRFSGRQFSNSRSEMNVSTLELGDSALYLCASSIFGLAGWETQYFGPGTRLLVL.

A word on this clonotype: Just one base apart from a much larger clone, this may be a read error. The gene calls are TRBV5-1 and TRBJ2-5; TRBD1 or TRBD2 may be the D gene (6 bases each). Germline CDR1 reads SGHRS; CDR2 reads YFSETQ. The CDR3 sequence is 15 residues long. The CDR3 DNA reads TGCGCCAGCAGCTTGGGGGGGGCCGTGGGAGAGACCCACTACTTC. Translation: CASSLGGAVGETHYF.

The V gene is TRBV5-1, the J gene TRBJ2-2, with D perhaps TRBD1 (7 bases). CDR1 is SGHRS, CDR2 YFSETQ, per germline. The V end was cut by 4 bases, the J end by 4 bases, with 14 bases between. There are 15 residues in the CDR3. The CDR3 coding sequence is TGCGCCAGCAGCCCGGCGGGGACAGCCACCGGGGAGCTGTTTTTT. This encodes CASSPAGTATGELFF.

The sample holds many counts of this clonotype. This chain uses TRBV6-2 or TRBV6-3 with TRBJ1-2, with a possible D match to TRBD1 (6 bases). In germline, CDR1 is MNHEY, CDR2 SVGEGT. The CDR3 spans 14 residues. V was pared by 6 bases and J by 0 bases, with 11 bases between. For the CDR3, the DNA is TGTGCCAGCAGACGGGACAAATCTAACTATGGCTACACCTTC. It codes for CASRRDKSNYGYTF.

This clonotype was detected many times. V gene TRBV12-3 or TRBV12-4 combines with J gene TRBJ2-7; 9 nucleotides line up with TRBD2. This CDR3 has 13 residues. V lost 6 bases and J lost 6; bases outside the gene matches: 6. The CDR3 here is CASSADSGGEQYF. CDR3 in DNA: TGTGCCAGCAGCGCCGATAGCGGGGGCGAGCAGTACTTC.

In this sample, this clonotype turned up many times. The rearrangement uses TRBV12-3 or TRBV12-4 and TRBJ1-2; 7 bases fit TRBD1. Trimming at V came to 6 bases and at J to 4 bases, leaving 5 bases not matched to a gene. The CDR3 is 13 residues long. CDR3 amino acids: CASSSGQFYGYTF. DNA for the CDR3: TGTGCCAGCAGCTCGGGACAGTTCTATGGCTACACCTTC.

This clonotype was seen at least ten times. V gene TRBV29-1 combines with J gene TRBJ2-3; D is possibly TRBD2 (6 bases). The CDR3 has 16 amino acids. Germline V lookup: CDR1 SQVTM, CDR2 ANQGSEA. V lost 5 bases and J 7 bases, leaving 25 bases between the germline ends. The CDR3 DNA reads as TGCAGCGTTTCACGTGCCGGGACTGCGCTGGGGTATACGCAGTATTTT. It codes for CSVSRAGTALGYTQYF.

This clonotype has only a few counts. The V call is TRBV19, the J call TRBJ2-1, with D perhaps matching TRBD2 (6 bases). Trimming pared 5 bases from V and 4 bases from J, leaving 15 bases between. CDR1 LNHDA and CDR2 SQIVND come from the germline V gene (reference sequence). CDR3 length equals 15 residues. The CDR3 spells CASSESGGGYNEQFF. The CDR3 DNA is TGTGCCAGTAGTGAGTCCGGGGGTGGTTACAATGAGCAGTTCTTC.

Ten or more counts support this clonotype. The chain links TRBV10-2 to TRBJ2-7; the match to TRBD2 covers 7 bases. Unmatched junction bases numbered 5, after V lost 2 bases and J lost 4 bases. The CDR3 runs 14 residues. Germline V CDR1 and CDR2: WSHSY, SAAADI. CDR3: CASSEGPGGYEQYF. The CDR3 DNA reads TGCGCCAGCAGTGAGGGGCCGGGGGGTTACGAGCAGTACTTC.

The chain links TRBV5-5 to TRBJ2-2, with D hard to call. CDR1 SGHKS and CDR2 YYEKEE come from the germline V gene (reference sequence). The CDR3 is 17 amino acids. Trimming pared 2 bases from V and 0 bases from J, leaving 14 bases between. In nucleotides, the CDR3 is TGTGCCAGCAGCTTTGGTTATGGACGGCCGAACACCGGGGAGCTGTTTTTT. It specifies CASSFGYGRPNTGELFF.

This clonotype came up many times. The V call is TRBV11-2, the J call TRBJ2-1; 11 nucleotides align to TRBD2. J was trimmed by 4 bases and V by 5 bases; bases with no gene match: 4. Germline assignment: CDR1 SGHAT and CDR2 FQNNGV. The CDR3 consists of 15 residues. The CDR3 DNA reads TGTGCCAGCAGCGTTACTAGCGGGAGTTACAATGAGCAGTTCTTC. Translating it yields CASSVTSGSYNEQFF. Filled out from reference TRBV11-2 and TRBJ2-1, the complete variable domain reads EAGVAQSPRYKIIEKRQSVAFWCNPISGHATLYWYQQILGQGPKLLIQFQNNGVVDDSQLPKDRFSAERLKGVDSTLKIQPAKLEDSAVYLCASSVTSGSYNEQFFGPGTRLTVL.

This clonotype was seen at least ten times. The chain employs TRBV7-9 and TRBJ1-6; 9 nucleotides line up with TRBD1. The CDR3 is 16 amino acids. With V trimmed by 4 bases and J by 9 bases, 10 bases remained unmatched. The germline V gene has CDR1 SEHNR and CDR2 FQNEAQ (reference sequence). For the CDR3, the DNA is TGTGCCAGCAGCTCGTCTAGACAGGGGGTTGGTTCACCCCTCCACTTT. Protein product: CASSSSRQGVGSPLHF.

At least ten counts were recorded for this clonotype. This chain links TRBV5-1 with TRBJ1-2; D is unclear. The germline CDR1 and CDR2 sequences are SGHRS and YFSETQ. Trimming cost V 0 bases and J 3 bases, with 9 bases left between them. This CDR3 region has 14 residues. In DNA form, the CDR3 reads TGCGCCAGCAGCTTGGCCATGAGGGACTATGGCTACACCTTC. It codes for CASSLAMRDYGYTF.

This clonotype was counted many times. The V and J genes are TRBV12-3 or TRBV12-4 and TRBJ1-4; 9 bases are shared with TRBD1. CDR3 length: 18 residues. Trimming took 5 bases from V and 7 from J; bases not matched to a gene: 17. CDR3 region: CASSPWPGQGRFSEKLFF. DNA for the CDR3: TGTGCCAGCAGTCCCTGGCCGGGACAGGGAAGGTTCAGTGAAAAACTGTTTTTT.

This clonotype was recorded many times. The CDR3 is CSARMYQAYEQYF. The CDR3 nucleotides read TGCAGTGCTAGAATGTACCAAGCCTACGAGCAGTACTTC. The chain has TRBV20-1 and TRBJ2-7, with D unresolved. Trimming took off 2 bases at V and 2 bases at J, with 10 bases between the two ends. Germline-derived CDR1 and CDR2 are DFQATT and SNEGSKA (reference sequence). The CDR3 runs to 13 residues.

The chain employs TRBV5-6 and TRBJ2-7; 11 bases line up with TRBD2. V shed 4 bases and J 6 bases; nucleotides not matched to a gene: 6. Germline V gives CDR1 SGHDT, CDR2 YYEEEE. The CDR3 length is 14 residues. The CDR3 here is CASSKTSGVGEQYF. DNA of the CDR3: TGTGCCAGCAGCAAGACTAGCGGGGTGGGCGAGCAGTACTTC.

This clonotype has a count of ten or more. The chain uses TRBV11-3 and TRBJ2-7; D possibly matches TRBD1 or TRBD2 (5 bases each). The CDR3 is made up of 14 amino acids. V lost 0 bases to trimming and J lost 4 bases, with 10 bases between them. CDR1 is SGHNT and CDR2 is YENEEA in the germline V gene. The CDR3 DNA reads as TGTGCCAGCAGCTTAGAGGGGGTACGTTACGAGCAGTACTTC. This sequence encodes CASSLEGVRYEQYF. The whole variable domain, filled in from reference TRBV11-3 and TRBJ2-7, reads EAGVVQSPRYKIIEKKQPVAFWCNPISGHNTLYWYLQNLGQGPELLIRYENEEAVDDSQLPKDRFSAERLKGVDSTLKIQPAELGDSAVYLCASSLEGVRYEQYFGPGTRLTVT.

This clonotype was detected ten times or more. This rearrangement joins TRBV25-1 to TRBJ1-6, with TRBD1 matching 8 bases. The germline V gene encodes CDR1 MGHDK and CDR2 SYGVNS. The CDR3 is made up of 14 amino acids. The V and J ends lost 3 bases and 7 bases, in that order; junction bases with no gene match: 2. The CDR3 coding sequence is TGTGCCAGCAGTGATCACAGGGGGAATTCACCCCTCCACTTT. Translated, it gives CASSDHRGNSPLHF.

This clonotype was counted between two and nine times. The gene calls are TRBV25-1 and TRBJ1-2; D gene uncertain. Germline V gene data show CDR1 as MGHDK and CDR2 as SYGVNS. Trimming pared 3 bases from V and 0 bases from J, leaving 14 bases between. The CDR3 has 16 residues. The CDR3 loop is CASSDGGQSPNYGYTF. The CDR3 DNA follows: TGTGCCAGCAGTGATGGTGGCCAGTCCCCTAACTATGGCTACACCTTC.

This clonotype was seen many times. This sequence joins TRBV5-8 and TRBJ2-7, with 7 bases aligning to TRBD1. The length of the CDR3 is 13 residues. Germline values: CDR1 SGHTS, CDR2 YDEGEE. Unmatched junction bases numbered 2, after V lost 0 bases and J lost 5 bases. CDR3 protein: CASSLAQGHEQYF. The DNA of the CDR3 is TGTGCCAGCAGCTTGGCACAGGGGCACGAGCAGTACTTC.

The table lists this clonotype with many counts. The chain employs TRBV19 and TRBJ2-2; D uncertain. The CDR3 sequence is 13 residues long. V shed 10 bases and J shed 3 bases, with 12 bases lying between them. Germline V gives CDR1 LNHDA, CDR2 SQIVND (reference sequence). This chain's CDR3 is CATSRTDTGELFF. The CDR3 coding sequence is TGTGCCACGTCCCGCACAGACACCGGGGAGCTGTTTTTT.

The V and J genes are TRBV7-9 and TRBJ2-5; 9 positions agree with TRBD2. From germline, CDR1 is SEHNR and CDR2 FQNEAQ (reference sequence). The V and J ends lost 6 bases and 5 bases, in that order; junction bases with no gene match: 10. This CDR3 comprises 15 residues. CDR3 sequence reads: CASSPSGTLPETQYF. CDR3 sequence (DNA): TGTGCCAGCAGTCCTAGCGGGACCCTCCCGGAGACCCAGTACTTC.

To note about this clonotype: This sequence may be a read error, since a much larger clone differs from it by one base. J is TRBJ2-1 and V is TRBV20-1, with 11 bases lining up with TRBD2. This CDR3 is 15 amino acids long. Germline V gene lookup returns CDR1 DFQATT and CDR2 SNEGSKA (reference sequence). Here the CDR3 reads CSARDALAGGNEHFF. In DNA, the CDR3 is TGCAGTGCTAGAGATGCCCTAGCGGGAGGAAATGAGCACTTCTTC.

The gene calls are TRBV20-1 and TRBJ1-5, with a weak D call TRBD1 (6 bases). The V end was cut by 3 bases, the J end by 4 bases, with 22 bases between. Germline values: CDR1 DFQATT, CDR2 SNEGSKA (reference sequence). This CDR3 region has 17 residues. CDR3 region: CSASGTQGLQSNQPQHF. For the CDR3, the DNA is TGCAGTGCTAGCGGTACACAGGGCCTCCAGTCGAATCAGCCCCAGCATTTT.